The source of this TCR beta chain is a study of blood T cell repertoires in COVID-19. CDR1 is LGHDT and CDR2 is YNNKEL in the germline V gene (reference sequence). This CDR3 is built from 9 residues. In the original analysis: How many nucleated cells were present was estimated from reference gene primer amplification. Generated by immunoSEQ multiplex PCR, the TCRdb table keeps only in-frame clones and is missing some. V and J calls and clone size follow that table, whereas D and trimming were derived from the DNA. The repertoire includes around 140,000 clones, about three quarters of them detected once, and over 4% sits in the top ten. Comments on this clone: At one boundary the junction diverges from the germline segment, which might be a read error.

Sequencing was carried out using peripheral blood. This chain uses TRBV3-1 (or the pseudogene TRBV3-2) with TRBJ1-6; unclear D gene. The TCR sequence derives from a woman aged 80 or older with active or convalescent COVID-19. This CDR3 reads CASSQPPDF. Here the CDR3 DNA reads TGTGCCAGCAGCCAACCCCCCGACTTT.